The 5 T cell receptor beta chains listed next were all sequenced from one sample in a study of blood T cell repertoires in COVID-19. Data came from immunoSEQ multiplex PCR; TCRdb stores just in-frame clones and leaves some out. The data show approximately 120,000 clones, with about 82% seen just once and roughly 5.4% held by the top ten. Material for sequencing was peripheral blood. These receptors were taken from a human donor in a cohort sampled during active COVID-19.

The DNA for the CDR3 is TGTGCCAGCAGCGCCCTTCCGACTAGCGGGAGTTGGCACGAGCAGTACTTC. This encodes CASSALPTSGSWHEQYF. This chain joins TRBV9 and TRBJ2-7; TRBD2 matches 12 bases. Germline assignment: CDR1 SGDLS and CDR2 YYNGEE. CDR3 length equals 17 residues. The trim removed 3 bases at V and 5 bases at J, leaving 12 bases unmatched.

The chain is built from TRBV24-1 and TRBJ1-1; tentatively, D is TRBD1 (5 bases). The length of the CDR3 is 13 residues. Germline V gene lookup returns CDR1 KGHDR and CDR2 SFDVKD. The V gene lost 4 bases and the J gene lost 7 bases, with 12 bases spanning the gap. CDR3 region: CATSDAGRNEAFF. As DNA, the CDR3 is TGTGCCACCAGTGACGCGGGGCGGAATGAAGCTTTCTTT.

The chain is built from TRBV13 and TRBJ2-7, with TRBD2 matching 8 bases. CDR1 is PRHDT and CDR2 is FYEKMQ in the germline V gene (reference sequence). The CDR3 loop spans 14 amino acids. The trim removed 4 bases at V and 3 bases at J, leaving 5 bases unmatched. The CDR3 DNA sequence: TGTGCCAGCAGCTCACAGCGGGAGCACTACGAGCAGTACTTC. Translated, it gives CASSSQREHYEQYF.

The chain combines TRBV28 with TRBJ2-6; 10 positions match TRBD1. J was trimmed by 4 bases and V by 7 bases; bases with no gene match: 19. The CDR3 has 20 residues. In germline, CDR1 is MDHEN, CDR2 SYDVKM. CDR3 coding DNA: TGTGCCAGCACCCAAGTGTACTGGGGGGACAGGGGTCCAGGGGCCAACGTCCTGACTTTC. This translates into CASTQVYWGDRGPGANVLTF.

The chain is built from TRBV7-2 and TRBJ1-1, with D unclear. Germline assignment: CDR1 SGHTA and CDR2 FQGNSA. There are 14 residues in the CDR3. The V gene lost 1 base and the J gene lost 4 bases, with 10 bases spanning the gap. The CDR3 bases are TGTGCCAGCAGCTTAGGTATGGGGAGCACTGAAGCTTTCTTT. This encodes CASSLGMGSTEAFF.